These 26 T cell receptor beta chains were all obtained from the same sample, sequenced in a study of cytomegalovirus exposure and HLA in healthy donors. PCR was performed using 60 Vbeta and 13 Jbeta primers. The data were produced by immunoSEQ multiplex PCR, yet TCRdb's version contains in-frame clones alone and is incomplete. The table includes 150,000 to 200,000 clones, roughly 60% detected once. Sequences were obtained from PBMCs. These receptors were obtained from a man aged 40-49 years in good health and CMV-seronegative.

The chain employs TRBV27 and TRBJ1-4; TRBD1 aligns across 7 bases. Germline values: CDR1 MNHEY, CDR2 SMNVEV (reference sequence). This CDR3 has 15 residues. The V gene end was trimmed by 8 bases and the J gene end by 1 base; junction bases not matched to a gene: 7. CDR3 DNA: TGTGCCAGCCGTCAGGGGGTGATAACTAATGAAAAACTGTTTTTT. Encoded protein: CASRQGVITNEKLFF.

V is TRBV2 and J is TRBJ2-1; 13 bases agree with TRBD2. Germline values: CDR1 SNHLY, CDR2 FYNNEI. V dropped 7 bases and J dropped 0; count of bases not matched to a gene: 9. The CDR3 consists of 18 residues. This CDR3 reads CASTPTSGRFSSYNEQFF. As DNA, the CDR3 is TGTGCCAGCACCCCGACTAGCGGGAGGTTTAGCTCCTACAATGAGCAGTTCTTC.

This clone was seen a single time. The chain carries TRBV19 and TRBJ1-1; 7 bases line up with TRBD1. This CDR3 has 17 residues. Trimming took 1 base from V and 0 from J; bases not matched to a gene: 8. Germline loops: CDR1 LNHDA, CDR2 SQIVND (reference sequence). CDR3 in DNA: TGTGCCAGTAGTATAGGGGGACAGCCGGCTATGAACACTGAAGCTTTCTTT. This encodes CASSIGGQPAMNTEAFF.

The chain employs TRBV27 and TRBJ2-1; TRBD2 agrees at 11 bases. The germline CDR1 and CDR2 sequences are MNHEY and SMNVEV (reference sequence). CDR3 length: 13 residues. V gave up 4 bases and J gave up 10 bases; unmatched junction bases: 3. The CDR3 region has the DNA TGTGCCAGCAGTTCACTAGCGGGGGCAGAGCAGTTCTTC. Translating gives CASSSLAGAEQFF.

CDR3 nucleotide sequence: TGCAGCGCCAGGACTAGCGGGAGCTACGAGCAGTACTTC. It codes for CSARTSGSYEQYF. The chain is built from TRBV29-1 and TRBJ2-7; TRBD2 agrees at 13 bases. Germline values: CDR1 SQVTM, CDR2 ANQGSEA. CDR3 size: 13 residues. J was trimmed by 3 bases and V by 7 bases; bases with no gene match: 3.

The chain's CDR3 is CASSAAMRETQYF. In nucleotides, the CDR3 is TGTGCCAGCAGTGCGGCCATGAGGGAGACCCAGTACTTC. J is TRBJ2-5 and V is TRBV2; D call uncertain. Trimming cost V 4 bases and J 5 bases, with 11 bases left between them. This CDR3 comprises 13 residues. Germline assignment: CDR1 SNHLY and CDR2 FYNNEI.

The rearrangement uses TRBV9 and TRBJ1-1; D unresolved. This CDR3 region has 13 residues. Germline V gene lookup returns CDR1 SGDLS and CDR2 YYNGEE. Trimming took 3 bases from V and 5 from J, leaving 11 bases between them. CDR3 sequence (DNA): TGTGCCAGCAGCGCCTGGGAGGGAACTGAAGCTTTCTTT. Its protein product is CASSAWEGTEAFF.

This clone has more than one count but fewer than ten. The same CDR3 arises from other DNA sequences in this sample as well. The chain uses TRBV5-1 and TRBJ1-3; no clear D. Germline V gene sequence: CDR1 SGHRS, CDR2 YFSETQ. Trimming took 3 bases from V and 0 from J, leaving 13 bases between them. The CDR3 extends over 16 amino acids. CDR3 bases: TGCGCCAGCAGCTCAACGACCGGAGGCTCTGGAAACACCATATATTTT. Amino acids: CASSSTTGGSGNTIYF.

CDR3 DNA sequence: TGTGCCTGGAGCGCCGGGACAGATAATTCACCCCTCCACTTT. Its protein is CAWSAGTDNSPLHF. The chain combines TRBV30 with TRBJ1-6; TRBD1 matches 7 bases. The CDR3 sequence is 14 residues long. Germline V CDR1 and CDR2: GTSNPN, SVGIG (reference sequence). J lost 5 bases, V lost 3 bases, and 4 bases had no gene match.

This clone was observed a handful of times. The V gene is TRBV25-1, the J gene TRBJ2-3, with 7 bases that match TRBD2. Per germline, CDR1 MGHDK and CDR2 SYGVNS. The CDR3 totals 14 residues. V was clipped by 8 bases and J by 1 base; unmatched bases: 6. The DNA of the CDR3 is TGTGCCAGCGAACCTAGCGGCCGCACAGATACGCAGTATTTT. It codes for CASEPSGRTDTQYF.

Details on this clone: The germline gene is not matched at one end of the junction; a read error may be the cause. The V call is TRBV7-7, the J call TRBJ2-5, with 11 positions matching TRBD2. The CDR3 extends over 17 amino acids. CDR1 is SSHAT, CDR2 FNYEAQ, per germline (reference sequence). In nucleotides, the CDR3 is TGTGCTAGCAGCCCGACTAGCGGGACCATTCAGGGAGAGACCCAGTACTTC. It codes for CASSPTSGTIQGETQYF.

The V call is TRBV5-4, the J call TRBJ2-7; TRBD1 matches 11 bases. Trimming at V came to 3 bases and at J to 3 bases, leaving 5 bases not matched to a gene. Germline lookup yields CDR1 SGHNT and CDR2 YYREEE (reference sequence). The CDR3 loop spans 15 amino acids. Written as DNA, the CDR3 is TGTGCCAGCAGCTACCCCGGGACAGGGGGCTACGAGCAGTACTTC. Its protein product is CASSYPGTGGYEQYF.

This clone was seen more than once but under ten times. CDR3 sequence: CASTSNRGFNEQYF. The DNA for the CDR3 is TGTGCCAGCACGTCAAACAGGGGGTTCAACGAGCAGTACTTC. The chain employs TRBV6-5 and TRBJ2-7; TRBD1 matches 8 bases. V dropped 7 bases and J dropped 5; count of bases not matched to a gene: 10. There are 14 residues in the CDR3. Per germline, CDR1 MNHEY and CDR2 SVGAGI.

The V and J genes are TRBV15 and TRBJ1-2; no clear D gene. The V end lost 2 bases, the J end lost 8 bases, and 18 bases lay between the germline ends. Per the germline V gene, CDR1 is LNHNV and CDR2 is YYDKDF (reference sequence). The CDR3 length is 15 residues. CDR3 sequence reads: CATSRSSAPGNGYTF. CDR3 in DNA: TGTGCCACCAGCAGAAGCTCGGCCCCGGGTAACGGCTACACCTTC.

In its sample, this clone was seen a few times. The V and J genes are TRBV2 and TRBJ1-6; TRBD1 aligns across 8 bases. Germline V lookup: CDR1 SNHLY, CDR2 FYNNEI. The CDR3 covers 14 residues. V gave up 3 bases and J gave up 7 bases; unmatched junction bases: 2. The CDR3 reads CASSETGVNSPLHF. The CDR3 DNA reads TGTGCCAGCAGTGAGACAGGGGTAAATTCACCCCTCCACTTT.

Concerning this clone: This CDR3 is also generated by other DNA sequences in the sample. The V and J genes are TRBV14 and TRBJ2-7, with TRBD2 as a possible D gene (5 bases). CDR3 size: 13 residues. Germline V lookup: CDR1 SGHDN, CDR2 FVKESK. The V end lost 0 bases, the J end lost 3 bases, and 6 bases lay between the germline ends. CDR3 sequence: CASSQDRGYEQYF. CDR3 DNA: TGTGCCAGCAGCCAAGATCGGGGCTACGAGCAGTACTTC.

The chain has TRBV6-5 and TRBJ1-1; 7 bases are shared with TRBD1. Germline V lookup: CDR1 MNHEY, CDR2 SVGAGI. CDR3 length: 16 amino acids. Trimming removed 4 bases from V and 0 bases from J; junction bases left unmatched: 8. The CDR3 region is CASSSGIGGLNTEAFF. The CDR3 DNA reads as TGTGCCAGCAGTTCCGGTATAGGGGGCCTGAACACTGAAGCTTTCTTT.

Worth noting for this clone: Mismatch with germline at one junction end may stem from a read error. This sequence joins TRBV7-9 and TRBJ1-1, with D maybe TRBD1 (5 bases). This CDR3 spans 16 amino acids. The germline V gene encodes CDR1 SEHNR and CDR2 FQNEAQ (reference sequence). CDR3 in amino acids: CSSSSPAGGMNTEAFF. In nucleotides, the CDR3 is TGTTCCAGCAGCTCGCCGGCCGGGGGTATGAACACTGAAGCTTTCTTT.

The chain employs TRBV2 and TRBJ2-5; no definite D call. In germline, CDR1 is SNHLY, CDR2 FYNNEI. Trimming shortened V by 0 bases and J by 2 bases, and 4 bases separated the two germline ends. This CDR3 spans 13 amino acids. The DNA of the CDR3 is TGTGCCAGCAGTGAAGCGCAGCAAGAGACCCAGTACTTC. This codes for CASSEAQQETQYF.

This rearrangement joins TRBV10-2 to TRBJ1-5; TRBD1 agrees at 11 bases. There are 18 residues in the CDR3. The germline gives CDR1 WSHSY, CDR2 SAAADI. Trimming at V came to 4 bases and at J to 0 bases, leaving 8 bases not matched to a gene. CDR3: CASSATGQGGGSNQPQHF. CDR3 coding DNA: TGCGCCAGCAGTGCTACGGGACAGGGGGGTGGTAGCAATCAGCCCCAGCATTTT.

This sequence joins TRBV20-1 and TRBJ2-5; the D is unclear. V lost 7 bases and J lost 1, with 7 bases in between. Per the germline V gene, CDR1 is DFQATT and CDR2 is SNEGSKA (reference sequence). The CDR3 loop spans 11 amino acids. The CDR3 protein is CSVGTQETQYF. The CDR3 coding sequence is TGCAGTGTCGGTACCCAAGAGACCCAGTACTTC.

This chain links TRBV28 with TRBJ1-1; 7 nucleotides align to TRBD1. Losses at the gene ends were 7 bases for V and 11 bases for J; bases not matched to a gene: 16. Germline CDR1 is MDHEN and CDR2 is SYDVKM. This CDR3 contains 14 residues. CDR3 in DNA: TGTGCCAGCACCACCGAGAGGGGGCTTATTAGGGCTTTCTTT. Protein product: CASTTERGLIRAFF. Full variable domain (rest looked up from reference TRBV28 and TRBJ1-1): DVKVTQSSRYLVKRTGEKVFLECVQDMDHENMFWYRQDPGLGLRLIYFSYDVKMKEKGDIPEGYSVSREKKERFSLILESASTNQTSMYLCASTTERGLIRAFFGQGTRLTVV.

V usage is TRBV14 and J usage is TRBJ2-1; D remains ambiguous. This CDR3 is 16 amino acids long. The germline CDR1 and CDR2 sequences are SGHDN and FVKESK. Trimming shortened V by 2 bases and J by 4 bases, and 15 bases separated the two germline ends. The CDR3 reads CASSQLSRGVYNEQFF. The CDR3 coding sequence is TGTGCCAGCAGCCAATTGTCGAGAGGTGTATACAATGAGCAGTTCTTC.

J is TRBJ2-5 and V is TRBV14; maybe TRBD1 (5 bases). This CDR3 has 11 amino acids. Per the germline V gene, CDR1 is SGHDN and CDR2 is FVKESK. V was clipped by 8 bases and J by 5 bases, with 9 bases between them. CDR3 sequence reads: CASGAGETQYF. CDR3 nucleotides: TGTGCCAGCGGGGCTGGGGAGACCCAGTACTTC.

This clone has more than one count but fewer than ten. The genes are TRBV4-1 and TRBJ2-3, with 11 bases matching TRBD2. CDR1 and CDR2 (germline): MGHRA, YSYEKL. V shed 3 bases and J 2 bases; nucleotides not matched to a gene: 4. The CDR3 runs 16 residues. CDR3 amino acids: CASSQWTSGSTDTQYF. CDR3 DNA: TGCGCCAGCAGCCAGTGGACTAGCGGGTCCACAGATACGCAGTATTTT.

This clone has only one observation. V usage is TRBV18 and J usage is TRBJ2-1, with 7 positions matching TRBD2. Germline V gene sequence: CDR1 KGHSH, CDR2 LQKENI. The CDR3 runs to 14 residues. The V and J ends lost 1 base and 5 bases, in that order; junction bases with no gene match: 2. The CDR3 sequence is CASSPREGHNEQFF. The CDR3 DNA sequence: TGTGCCAGCTCACCACGGGAGGGACACAATGAGCAGTTCTTC.